The entry below gives a single TCR beta chain sequence along with its context. This entry comes from a study of blood T cells in healthy people across ages. Primed by a sample-barcoded 5' primer and a J-beta primer mix, a second PCR proceeded for roughly 7 to 11 cycles. TCRdb passed the 5' RACE reads through MiXCR, listing each CDR3 protein once. The sample holds almost 800,000 distinct CDR3 sequences; over 45% are singletons and the top ten take over 20%. V was cut by 0 bases and J by 2 bases, with 9 bases left in between. From germline, CDR1 is SGDLS and CDR2 YYNGEE. This CDR3 is built from 14 residues.

V usage is TRBV9 and J usage is TRBJ2-7; D is ambiguous. The sample consisted of blood. The TCR originated in a man aged 25-45 years in good health. The CDR3 bases are TGTGCCAGCAGCGTAGGTCACCTGACCTACGAGCAGTACTTC. It yields the protein CASSVGHLTYEQYF.